This TCR beta chain appears in the sequencing data of a study of T cell changes during pregnancy in multiple sclerosis. Only in-frame clones appear in the TCRdb table, and some are missing; sequencing was by immunoSEQ multiplex PCR. The data contain more than 35,000 clones, approximately 90% of them singletons. Looked up from germline, CDR1 is LNHNV and CDR2 is YYDKDF (reference sequence). With 0 bases clipped from V and 6 bases from J, the junction kept 1 base outside the gene matches. The CDR3 sequence is 15 residues long. The chain combines TRBV15 with TRBJ2-1, with 11 positions matching TRBD2. The receptor was isolated from a female donor in good health, enrolled as a control in a pregnancy study. The sequences come from CD8+ T cells from peripheral blood mononuclear cells, collected after pregnancy. CDR3 in amino acids: CATSRDLAGGNEQFF. CDR3 sequence (DNA): TGTGCCACCAGCAGAGACCTAGCGGGGGGCAATGAGCAGTTCTTC.